This passage covers 4 T cell receptor beta chains from one sample sequenced in a study of spatial heterogeneity in lung cancer. Study results and caveats: Tumor mutation counts were tracked by expanded intratumoral alpha and beta TCR counts.

TCRdb processed the 5' RACE reads anew with MiXCR; each CDR3 protein has one entry. The sample includes about 28,000 distinct CDR3 sequences, roughly 7.4% of them seen just once. Documented time point: sample taken at primary tumor resection. Their recognized antigens are unknown. Sequencing used lung tumor tissue, obtained at surgery. Every receptor here comes from a male donor with early-stage non-small cell lung cancer.

For this clonotype: The final CDR3 position lacks the conserved phenylalanine or tryptophan, pointing to a likely read error. The chain combines TRBV6-5 with TRBJ2-2, with D tentatively TRBD1 or TRBD2 (5 bases each). Between the trimmed V and J ends, which lost 0 bases and 8 bases, there was a span of 16 bases. Germline loops: CDR1 MNHEY, CDR2 SVGAGI. This CDR3 is built from 16 residues. CDR3 sequence: CASSYSGPGESGELFL. CDR3 nucleotide sequence: TGTGCCAGCAGTTACTCGGGGCCCGGGGAGAGTGGGGAGCTGTTTCTT.

The sample holds many counts of this clonotype. This chain connects TRBV15 to TRBJ1-5, with no clear D. Germline V gene sequence: CDR1 LNHNV, CDR2 YYDKDF (reference sequence). The V end was cut by 3 bases, the J end by 3 bases, with 12 bases between. The CDR3 sequence is 15 residues long. The CDR3 region has the DNA TGTGCCACCAGCAGTAGTTACGGGCACAATCAGCCCCAGCATTTT. It yields the protein CATSSSYGHNQPQHF.

The chain is built from TRBV6-5 and TRBJ1-2, with D possibly TRBD1 on 6 matching bases. The ends were cut back, 5 bases at V and 0 bases at J, with 19 bases in the middle. The CDR3 is made up of 17 amino acids. The germline V gene encodes CDR1 MNHEY and CDR2 SVGAGI. The CDR3 region is CASSKRQASSTNYGYTF. CDR3 sequence (DNA): TGTGCCAGCAGTAAAAGACAGGCCTCCTCCACTAACTATGGCTACACCTTC.

This clonotype was observed at least ten times. V gene TRBV18 combines with J gene TRBJ1-6; 7 bases line up with TRBD1. Germline CDR1 reads KGHSH; CDR2 reads LQKENI. CDR3 length: 15 residues. The V and J ends lost 0 bases and 11 bases, in that order; junction bases with no gene match: 7. The CDR3 DNA is TGTGCCAGCTCACCACCAAGACAGGGTCCGGCACCCCTCCACTTT. It codes for CASSPPRQGPAPLHF.